These 22 T cell receptor beta chains were sequenced from one sample in a study of PD-1 blockade in classical Hodgkin lymphoma. Data came from immunoSEQ multiplex PCR; TCRdb stores just in-frame clones and leaves some out. Seen here are about 35,000 clones, approximately 92% observed once, and the top ten hold less than 0.3%. Patients all relapsed after autologous stem cell transplantation, and there was variation in brentuximab vedotin exposure. It was by magnetic negative selection that CD4+ T cells were purified from thawed PBMCs. The sample consisted of CD4+ T cells from blood, taken at baseline. Receptor source: a human donor with classical Hodgkin lymphoma.

This chain links TRBV2 with TRBJ1-2; 7 nucleotides agree with TRBD1. The germline V gene encodes CDR1 SNHLY and CDR2 FYNNEI. V lost 11 bases to trimming and J lost 14 bases; unmatched junction nucleotides: 14. The CDR3 has 11 residues. The CDR3 sequence is CAGRDPGQVTF. The CDR3 DNA reads as TGTGCCGGAAGGGATCCCGGACAGGTAACCTTC.

The rearrangement links TRBV5-1 to TRBJ2-5; TRBD1 is a possible D gene (6 bases). Germline CDR1 SGHRS, CDR2 YFSETQ. V shed 4 bases and J shed 1 base, with 14 bases lying between them. This CDR3 has 15 residues. The CDR3 DNA reads TGCGCCAGCAGCCGAAGGGGGTCTGTCCAAGAGACCCAGTACTTC. This sequence encodes CASSRRGSVQETQYF.

This chain uses TRBV6-1 with TRBJ1-2; D uncertain. V was clipped by 2 bases and J by 4 bases, with 11 bases between them. The CDR3 contains 14 residues. Germline V gene data show CDR1 as MNHNS and CDR2 as SASEGT. The CDR3 loop is CASSERLYGYGYTF. The CDR3 bases are TGTGCCAGCAGTGAACGTCTATACGGCTATGGCTACACCTTC.

This chain uses TRBV19 with TRBJ2-2; weak D call: TRBD1 (5 bases). The CDR3 has 14 amino acids. Trimming removed 9 bases at V and 2 bases at J, with 13 bases between. The germline CDR1 and CDR2 sequences are LNHDA and SQIVND (reference sequence). The CDR3 DNA sequence: TGTGCCAGCAACCCGACAGCCAACACCGGGGAGCTGTTTTTT. Translating gives CASNPTANTGELFF.

The genes are TRBV20-1 and TRBJ2-7; tentative D call: TRBD2 (6 bases). Germline V gene sequence: CDR1 DFQATT, CDR2 SNEGSKA (reference sequence). The CDR3 has 11 amino acids. Trimming stripped 3 bases from V and 6 bases from J, with 9 bases between. The CDR3 coding sequence is TGCAGTGCTAGCCCTAGCGCCGAGCAGTACTTC. Amino acids: CSASPSAEQYF.

The rearrangement joins TRBV7-9 to TRBJ2-3; tentative D call: TRBD1 (5 bases). Between the trimmed V and J ends, which lost 4 bases and 3 bases, there was a span of 14 bases. The CDR3 is 15 amino acids. Germline CDR1 and CDR2: SEHNR and FQNEAQ (reference sequence). The CDR3 reads CASSSSGFETDTQYF. The CDR3 DNA is TGTGCCAGCAGCTCTTCAGGGTTTGAGACAGATACGCAGTATTTT.

In this sample, this clone turned up a few times. The chain combines TRBV5-1 with TRBJ1-2; a weak D match, TRBD1 (6 bases). Germline V lookup: CDR1 SGHRS, CDR2 YFSETQ. The CDR3 is made up of 12 amino acids. The V end was cut by 0 bases, the J end by 7 bases, with 7 bases between. CDR3 sequence: CASSLGTVGYTF. The CDR3 DNA is TGCGCCAGCAGCTTGGGGACAGTTGGCTACACCTTC.

J is TRBJ2-7 and V is TRBV28; TRBD2 aligns across 7 bases. The CDR3 is made up of 13 amino acids. In germline, CDR1 is MDHEN, CDR2 SYDVKM. The V segment lost 6 bases and the J segment 5 bases; nucleotides outside the gene matches: 7. The CDR3: CASRIREVHEQYF. CDR3 DNA: TGTGCCAGCAGGATTCGGGAGGTCCACGAGCAGTACTTC.

This clone was seen only once. This chain links TRBV7-9 with TRBJ2-2; 10 bases match TRBD2. Germline V gene lookup returns CDR1 SEHNR and CDR2 FQNEAQ (reference sequence). V lost 2 bases to trimming and J lost 6 bases; unmatched junction nucleotides: 3. CDR3 size: 15 residues. The CDR3 DNA sequence: TGTGCCAGCAGCTTACTAGCGGGAGCCGCCGGGGAGCTGTTTTTT. Translation gives CASSLLAGAAGELFF.

This clone has a single count. The rearrangement joins TRBV11-3 to TRBJ1-1; D ambiguous. The CDR3 extends over 15 amino acids. CDR1 SGHNT and CDR2 YENEEA come from the germline V gene. The V gene lost 0 bases and the J gene lost 1 base, with 9 bases spanning the gap. The chain's CDR3 is CASSLDLRRNTEAFF. The CDR3 bases are TGTGCCAGCAGCTTAGATCTACGGAGGAACACTGAAGCTTTCTTT. Looking up the rest from reference TRBV11-3 and TRBJ1-1 gives the full variable domain: EAGVVQSPRYKIIEKKQPVAFWCNPISGHNTLYWYLQNLGQGPELLIRYENEEAVDDSQLPKDRFSAERLKGVDSTLKIQPAELGDSAVYLCASSLDLRRNTEAFFGQGTRLTVV.

This clone was found once. The genes are TRBV18 and TRBJ2-3; 7 bases are shared with TRBD2. The CDR3 runs to 16 residues. V gave up 1 base and J gave up 2 bases; unmatched junction bases: 6. Germline V gene lookup returns CDR1 KGHSH and CDR2 LQKENI. CDR3 coding DNA: TGTGCCAGCTCACCACGGCTAGCGGAATCCACAGATACGCAGTATTTT. This sequence encodes CASSPRLAESTDTQYF.

V usage is TRBV28 and J usage is TRBJ2-3, with 7 bases identical to TRBD1. This CDR3 is built from 15 residues. Germline V gene sequence: CDR1 MDHEN, CDR2 SYDVKM. V lost 7 bases to trimming and J lost 3 bases; unmatched junction nucleotides: 10. The DNA for the CDR3 is TGTGCCAGCACCAAGAGGGGGCTAATAACAGATACGCAGTATTTT. It yields the protein CASTKRGLITDTQYF.

This clone was found once. The CDR3 sequence: CASSPLFGGRAETGELFF. DNA of the CDR3: TGTGCCAGCAGCCCCCTGTTTGGGGGCAGGGCAGAGACCGGGGAGCTGTTTTTT. This chain uses TRBV7-9 with TRBJ2-2, with a possible D match to TRBD1 (6 bases). V lost 5 bases and J lost 5, with 24 bases in between. The CDR3 consists of 18 residues. Germline V CDR1 and CDR2: SEHNR, FQNEAQ (reference sequence). Drawing the rest from reference TRBV7-9 and TRBJ2-2, the complete variable domain is DTGVSQNPRHKITKRGQNVTFRCDPISEHNRLYWYRQTLGQGPEFLTYFQNEAQLEKSRLLSDRFSAERPKGSFSTLEIQRTEQGDSAMYLCASSPLFGGRAETGELFFGEGSRLTVL.

With respect to this clone: One junction end does not reproduce the germline sequence, and a read error may be involved. V and J are TRBV11-2 and TRBJ1-5, with D uncertain. This CDR3 is 15 amino acids long. In germline, CDR1 is SGHAT, CDR2 FQNNGV. CDR3: CASSLGPTGNQPQHF. Written as DNA, the CDR3 is TGTGCCAGCAGTTTAGGCCCTACAGGCAATCAGCCCCAGCATTTT.

The chain uses TRBV7-2 and TRBJ1-4; D call uncertain. Per germline, CDR1 SGHTA and CDR2 FQGNSA. The germline V and J ends were trimmed by 0 bases and 5 bases, with 13 bases remaining between them. This CDR3 is built from 16 residues. CDR3 coding DNA: TGTGCCAGCAGCTTAGCGAGCACCGGCCGGAATGAAAAACTGTTTTTT. It codes for CASSLASTGRNEKLFF.

The chain links TRBV5-8 to TRBJ2-5; the D gene could be TRBD1 or TRBD2 (5 bases each). The V end lost 1 base, the J end lost 3 bases, and 16 bases lay between the germline ends. Germline values: CDR1 SGHTS, CDR2 YDEGEE. The CDR3 consists of 16 residues. CDR3 sequence (DNA): TGTGCCAGCAGCTTGATTCAGGTTATGGGGGAAGAGACCCAGTACTTC. Protein sequence: CASSLIQVMGEETQYF.

The chain uses TRBV28 and TRBJ2-2; 8 bases are a match to TRBD1. The V gene end was trimmed by 6 bases and the J gene end by 0 bases; junction bases not matched to a gene: 6. Per the germline V gene, CDR1 is MDHEN and CDR2 is SYDVKM. The CDR3 runs 16 residues. CDR3 bases: TGTGCCAGCAGAACCCGGACAGGGTCGAACACCGGGGAGCTGTTTTTT. This gives the protein CASRTRTGSNTGELFF. The whole variable domain, filled in from reference TRBV28 and TRBJ2-2, reads DVKVTQSSRYLVKRTGEKVFLECVQDMDHENMFWYRQDPGLGLRLIYFSYDVKMKEKGDIPEGYSVSREKKERFSLILESASTNQTSMYLCASRTRTGSNTGELFFGEGSRLTVL.

A word on this clone: Distinct nucleotide sequences in the sample also encode this CDR3. The J gene is TRBJ1-2, the V gene TRBV6-5, with 8 bases fitting TRBD1. V gave up 5 bases and J gave up 7 bases; unmatched junction bases: 3. The CDR3 covers 12 residues. Germline loops: CDR1 MNHEY, CDR2 SVGAGI. Written as DNA, the CDR3 is TGTGCCAGCAGTAAGACAGGGGTTGGCTACACCTTC. Protein sequence: CASSKTGVGYTF.

The chain recombines TRBV11-3 with TRBJ2-1, with D possibly matching TRBD2 (5 bases). CDR3 length: 17 amino acids. The ends were cut back, 1 base at V and 5 bases at J, with 18 bases in the middle. The germline V gene encodes CDR1 SGHNT and CDR2 YENEEA. The CDR3 DNA sequence: TGTGCCAGCAGCTTAGGTTCCTTGTCTAGCAGAGACAATGAGCAGTTCTTC. It yields the protein CASSLGSLSSRDNEQFF.

V usage is TRBV19 and J usage is TRBJ1-2; TRBD1 is a possible D gene (6 bases). The V gene's germline CDR1 is LNHDA and CDR2 SQIVND (reference sequence). V was trimmed by 3 bases and J by 6 bases, leaving 17 bases between them. The CDR3 runs to 15 residues. This CDR3 is CASSMPRQDFNGYTF. As DNA, the CDR3 is TGTGCCAGTAGTATGCCCCGACAGGACTTTAATGGCTACACCTTC.

V and J are TRBV5-6 and TRBJ2-7, with a tentative D call TRBD2 (7 bases). CDR1 and CDR2 (germline): SGHDT, YYEEEE. The CDR3 consists of 14 residues. Trimming removed 3 bases from V and 0 bases from J, with 10 bases in between. CDR3 in amino acids: CASSYRGGSYEQYF. DNA of the CDR3: TGTGCCAGCAGCTATAGGGGGGGCTCCTACGAGCAGTACTTC.

This clone was seen once. Written as DNA, the CDR3 is TGTGCCAGCAGCTATAGCGGGAACTACCAAGAGACCCAGTACTTC. Translation gives CASSYSGNYQETQYF. This chain joins TRBV7-9 and TRBJ2-5; 8 nucleotides match TRBD2. The CDR3 has 15 amino acids. The J segment lost 0 bases and the V segment lost 4 bases, leaving 4 bases of the junction unmatched. Germline V CDR1 and CDR2: SEHNR, FQNEAQ (reference sequence).